This T cell receptor (beta chain) was captured by sequencing in a study of PD-L1 blockade in urothelial cancer. Germline-derived CDR1 and CDR2 are MDHEN and SYDVKM. This CDR3 has 15 residues. The germline V and J ends were trimmed by 6 bases and 0 bases, with 11 bases remaining between them. Sequencing was performed with immunoSEQ multiplex PCR; in TCRdb, only in-frame clones are kept and a portion is missing. This table has more than 70,000 clones, less than 90% appearing once. The sequencing used PBMCs, collected around atezolizumab (anti-PD-L1) treatment. The sequence came from a man aged 55 to 70 with urothelial cancer. The chain uses TRBV28 and TRBJ2-2; D remains ambiguous. CDR3: CASSPPKPNTGELFF. CDR3 nucleotides: TGTGCCAGCAGCCCCCCGAAGCCGAACACCGGGGAGCTGTTTTTT.